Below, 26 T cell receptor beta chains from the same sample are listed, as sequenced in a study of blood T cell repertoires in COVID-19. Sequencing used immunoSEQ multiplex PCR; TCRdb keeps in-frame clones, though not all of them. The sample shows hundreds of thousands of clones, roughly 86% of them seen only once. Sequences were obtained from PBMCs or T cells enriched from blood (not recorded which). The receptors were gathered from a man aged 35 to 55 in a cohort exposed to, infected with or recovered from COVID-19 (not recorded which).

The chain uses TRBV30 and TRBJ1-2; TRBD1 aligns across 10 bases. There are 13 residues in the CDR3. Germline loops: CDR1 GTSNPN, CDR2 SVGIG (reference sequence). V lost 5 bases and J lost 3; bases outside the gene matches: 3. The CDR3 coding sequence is TGTGCCTGGTGGACAGGGGGAGACTATGGCTACACCTTC. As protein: CAWWTGGDYGYTF.

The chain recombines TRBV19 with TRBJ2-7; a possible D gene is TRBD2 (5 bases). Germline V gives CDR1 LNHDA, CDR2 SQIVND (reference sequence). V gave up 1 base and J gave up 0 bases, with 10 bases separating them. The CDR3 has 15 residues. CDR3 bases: TGTGCCAGTAGTATAGGTGGACTGAACTCCTACGAGCAGTACTTC. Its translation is CASSIGGLNSYEQYF.

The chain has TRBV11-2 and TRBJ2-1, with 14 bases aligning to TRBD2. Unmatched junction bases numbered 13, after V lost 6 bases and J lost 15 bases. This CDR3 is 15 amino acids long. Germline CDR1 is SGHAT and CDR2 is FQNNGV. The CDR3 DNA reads TGTGCCAGCAGTACCAACCGACTAGCGGGAGGGCCGTCGTTCTTC. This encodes CASSTNRLAGGPSFF.

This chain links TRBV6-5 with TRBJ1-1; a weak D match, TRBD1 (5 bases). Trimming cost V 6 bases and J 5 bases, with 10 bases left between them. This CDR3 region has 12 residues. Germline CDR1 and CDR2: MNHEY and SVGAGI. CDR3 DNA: TGTGCCAGCAGCTCCCCAGGGACTGAAGCTTTCTTT. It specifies CASSSPGTEAFF.

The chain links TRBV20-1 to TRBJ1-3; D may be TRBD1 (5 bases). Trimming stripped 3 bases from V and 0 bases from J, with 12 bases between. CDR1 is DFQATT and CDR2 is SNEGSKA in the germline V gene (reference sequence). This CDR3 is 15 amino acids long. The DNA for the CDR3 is TGCAGTGCTAGTAGCAGGGCCCTCTCTGGAAACACCATATATTTT. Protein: CSASSRALSGNTIYF.

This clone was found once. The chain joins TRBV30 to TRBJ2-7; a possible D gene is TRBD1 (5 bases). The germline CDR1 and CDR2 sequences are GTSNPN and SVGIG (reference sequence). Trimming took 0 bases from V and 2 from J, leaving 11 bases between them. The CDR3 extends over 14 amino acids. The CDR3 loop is CAWSVKAGTYEQYF. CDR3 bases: TGTGCCTGGAGTGTCAAGGCAGGGACCTACGAGCAGTACTTC.

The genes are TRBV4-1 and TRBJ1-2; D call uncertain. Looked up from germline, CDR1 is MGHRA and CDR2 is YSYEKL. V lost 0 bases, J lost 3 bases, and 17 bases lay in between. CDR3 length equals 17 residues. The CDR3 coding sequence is TGCGCCAGCAGCCAAGATGAGGGCGGGCCTGTGGACTATGGCTACACCTTC. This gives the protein CASSQDEGGPVDYGYTF.

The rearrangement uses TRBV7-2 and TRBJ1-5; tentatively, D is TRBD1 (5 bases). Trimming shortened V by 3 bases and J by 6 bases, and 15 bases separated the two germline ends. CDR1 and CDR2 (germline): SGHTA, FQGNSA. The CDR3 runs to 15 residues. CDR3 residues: CASSLGQGIRQPQHF. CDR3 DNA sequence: TGTGCCAGCAGCTTGGGGCAGGGTATCCGTCAGCCCCAGCATTTT.

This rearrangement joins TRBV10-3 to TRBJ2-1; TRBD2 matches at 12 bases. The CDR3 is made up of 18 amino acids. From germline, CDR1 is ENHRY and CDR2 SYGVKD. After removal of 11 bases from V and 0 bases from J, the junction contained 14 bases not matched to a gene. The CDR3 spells CAVNPGLAGPSSYNEQFF. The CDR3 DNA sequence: TGTGCCGTGAATCCGGGACTAGCGGGTCCAAGCTCCTACAATGAGCAGTTCTTC.

The CDR3 loop reads CASSYSPSNQPQHF. The CDR3 DNA is TGTGCCAGCAGTTACTCCCCATCCAATCAGCCCCAGCATTTT. The J gene is TRBJ1-5, the V gene TRBV6-5; D is uncertain. The CDR3 has 14 amino acids. The germline gives CDR1 MNHEY, CDR2 SVGAGI. V lost 0 bases, J lost 3 bases, and 6 bases lay in between.

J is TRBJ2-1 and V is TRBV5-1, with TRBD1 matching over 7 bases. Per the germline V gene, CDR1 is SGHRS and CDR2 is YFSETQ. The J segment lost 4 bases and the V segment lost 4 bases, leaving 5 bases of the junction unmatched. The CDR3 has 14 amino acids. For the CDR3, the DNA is TGCGCCAGCAGCGAGGGACAGAGGTACAATGAGCAGTTCTTC. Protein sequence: CASSEGQRYNEQFF.

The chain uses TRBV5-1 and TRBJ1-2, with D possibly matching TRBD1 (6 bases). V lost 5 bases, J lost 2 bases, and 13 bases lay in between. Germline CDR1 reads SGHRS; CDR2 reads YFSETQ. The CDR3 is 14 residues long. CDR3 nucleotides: TGCGCCAGCAGATCGGACAGTCGAAACTATGGCTACACCTTC. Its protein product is CASRSDSRNYGYTF. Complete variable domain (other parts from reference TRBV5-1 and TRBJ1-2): KAGVTQTPRYLIKTRGQQVTLSCSPISGHRSVSWYQQTPGQGLQFLFEYFSETQRNKGNFPGRFSGRQFSNSRSEMNVSTLELGDSALYLCASRSDSRNYGYTFGSGTRLTVV.

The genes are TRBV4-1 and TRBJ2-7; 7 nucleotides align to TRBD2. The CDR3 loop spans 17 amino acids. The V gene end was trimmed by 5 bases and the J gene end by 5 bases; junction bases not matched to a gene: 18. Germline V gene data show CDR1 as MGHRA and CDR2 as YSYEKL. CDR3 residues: CASSKGRAREPRHEQYF. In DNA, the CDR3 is TGCGCCAGCAGCAAAGGTCGGGCGCGGGAGCCCCGGCACGAGCAGTACTTC.

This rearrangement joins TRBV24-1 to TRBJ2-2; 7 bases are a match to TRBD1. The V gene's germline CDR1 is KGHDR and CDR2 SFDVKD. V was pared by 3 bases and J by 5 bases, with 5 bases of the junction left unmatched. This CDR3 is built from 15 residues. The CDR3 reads CATSDPHRGTGELFF. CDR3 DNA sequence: TGTGCCACCAGTGATCCACACAGGGGAACCGGGGAGCTGTTTTTT.

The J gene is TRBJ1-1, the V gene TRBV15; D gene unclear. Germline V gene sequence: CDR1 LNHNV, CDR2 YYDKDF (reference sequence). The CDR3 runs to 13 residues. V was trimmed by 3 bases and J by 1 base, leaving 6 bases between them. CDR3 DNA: TGTGCCACCAGCAGCGACTCGAACACTGAAGCTTTCTTT. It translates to CATSSDSNTEAFF.

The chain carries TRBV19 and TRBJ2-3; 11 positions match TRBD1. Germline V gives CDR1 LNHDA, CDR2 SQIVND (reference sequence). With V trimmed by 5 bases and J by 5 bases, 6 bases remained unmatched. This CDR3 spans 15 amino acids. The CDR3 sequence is CASSPRTGGLDTQYF. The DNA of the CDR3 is TGTGCCAGTAGTCCGCGGACAGGGGGCTTAGATACGCAGTATTTT.

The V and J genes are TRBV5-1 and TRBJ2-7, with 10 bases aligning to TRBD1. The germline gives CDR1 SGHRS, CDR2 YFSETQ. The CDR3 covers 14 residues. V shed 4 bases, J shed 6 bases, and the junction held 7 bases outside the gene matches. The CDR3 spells CASSQGQGLGEQYF. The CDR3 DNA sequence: TGCGCCAGCAGCCAGGGACAGGGGTTGGGCGAGCAGTACTTC.

CDR3 nucleotide sequence: TGTGCCTGGAGCTTCGGGTTCCAAGAGACCCAGTACTTC. The encoded protein is CAWSFGFQETQYF. The V call is TRBV30, the J call TRBJ2-5; no reliable D call. This CDR3 contains 13 residues. Germline-derived CDR1 and CDR2 are GTSNPN and SVGIG (reference sequence). V was pared by 3 bases and J by 1 base, with 9 bases between.

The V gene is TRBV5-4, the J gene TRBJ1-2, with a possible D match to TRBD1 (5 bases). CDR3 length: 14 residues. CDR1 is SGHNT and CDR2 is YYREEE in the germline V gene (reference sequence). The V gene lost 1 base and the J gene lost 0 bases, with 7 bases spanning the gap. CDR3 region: CASSLQGTNYGYTF. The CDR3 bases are TGTGCCAGCAGCTTGCAGGGCACTAACTATGGCTACACCTTC.

Written as DNA, the CDR3 is TGTGCCAGCAGCGTAGAAGGACTAGCGGGAGAGACCACAGATACGCAGTATTTT. This sequence encodes CASSVEGLAGETTDTQYF. This chain joins TRBV9 and TRBJ2-3; TRBD2 matches at 13 bases. CDR1 is SGDLS and CDR2 is YYNGEE in the germline V gene. The junction had 6 bases not matched to a gene; V was cut back by 0 bases and J by 2 bases. The CDR3 spans 18 residues.

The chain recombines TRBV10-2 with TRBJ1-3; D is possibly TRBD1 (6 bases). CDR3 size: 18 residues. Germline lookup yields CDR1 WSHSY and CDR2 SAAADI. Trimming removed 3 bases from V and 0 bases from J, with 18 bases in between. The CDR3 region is CASSEGGGQSSSGNTIYF. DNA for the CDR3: TGCGCCAGCAGTGAAGGGGGGGGACAATCAAGCTCTGGAAACACCATATATTTT.

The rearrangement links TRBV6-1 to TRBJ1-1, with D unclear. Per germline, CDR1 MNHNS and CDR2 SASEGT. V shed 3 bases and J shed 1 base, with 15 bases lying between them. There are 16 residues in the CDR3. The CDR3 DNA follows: TGTGCCAGCAGTGACCTACGCCGGGGAGGGAACACTGAAGCTTTCTTT. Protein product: CASSDLRRGGNTEAFF.

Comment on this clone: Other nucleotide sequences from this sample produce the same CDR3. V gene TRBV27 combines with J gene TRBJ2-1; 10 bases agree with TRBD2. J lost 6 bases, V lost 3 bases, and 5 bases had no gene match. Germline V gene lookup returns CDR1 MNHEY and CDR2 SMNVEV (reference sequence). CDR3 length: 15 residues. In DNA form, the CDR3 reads TGTGCCAGCAGTTTGAGTCTAGCGGGAGCCAATGAGCAGTTCTTC. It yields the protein CASSLSLAGANEQFF.

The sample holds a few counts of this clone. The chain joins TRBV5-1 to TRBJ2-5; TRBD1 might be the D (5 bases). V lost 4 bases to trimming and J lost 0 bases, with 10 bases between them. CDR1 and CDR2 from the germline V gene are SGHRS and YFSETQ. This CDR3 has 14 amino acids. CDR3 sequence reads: CASSTGRDQETQYF. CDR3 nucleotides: TGCGCCAGCAGCACAGGACGGGACCAAGAGACCCAGTACTTC.

The CDR3: CASSFLSGKSEQYF. The CDR3, as DNA: TGTGCCAGCAGTTTTCTCTCAGGGAAAAGCGAGCAGTACTTC. The chain recombines TRBV28 with TRBJ2-7, with D perhaps TRBD1 (5 bases). Germline V gene lookup returns CDR1 MDHEN and CDR2 SYDVKM. This CDR3 comprises 14 residues. The V end was cut by 3 bases, the J end by 6 bases, with 15 bases between.

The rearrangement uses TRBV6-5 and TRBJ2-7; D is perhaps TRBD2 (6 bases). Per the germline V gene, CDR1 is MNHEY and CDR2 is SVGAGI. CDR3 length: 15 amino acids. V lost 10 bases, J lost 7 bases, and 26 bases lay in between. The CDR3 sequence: CATKVVGRTFGEQYF. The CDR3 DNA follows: TGTGCCACCAAAGTGGTGGGGAGGACCTTCGGAGAGCAGTACTTC.